This T cell receptor (beta chain) is drawn from a study of OX40 agonist ivuxolimab in advanced cancers. Some clones are missing from TCRdb's copy, which holds only in-frame ones; the method was immunoSEQ multiplex PCR. The sample records tens of thousands of clones, 65% to 85% being singletons. Germline V gene sequence: CDR1 SGDLS, CDR2 YYNGEE. V was pared by 3 bases and J by 8 bases, with 5 bases between. CDR3 length: 10 residues. Sample share makes this clone medium-sized. The V gene is TRBV9, the J gene TRBJ1-2; D not certain. The source is an adult with an advanced solid tumor such as melanoma, head and neck, liver or kidney cancer. This specimen was CD4+ or CD8+ T cells sorted from blood, taken in a trial of the OX40 agonist ivuxolimab. Here the CDR3 reads CASSGTGYTF. The CDR3 nucleotides are TGTGCCAGCAGCGGGACCGGCTACACCTTC.